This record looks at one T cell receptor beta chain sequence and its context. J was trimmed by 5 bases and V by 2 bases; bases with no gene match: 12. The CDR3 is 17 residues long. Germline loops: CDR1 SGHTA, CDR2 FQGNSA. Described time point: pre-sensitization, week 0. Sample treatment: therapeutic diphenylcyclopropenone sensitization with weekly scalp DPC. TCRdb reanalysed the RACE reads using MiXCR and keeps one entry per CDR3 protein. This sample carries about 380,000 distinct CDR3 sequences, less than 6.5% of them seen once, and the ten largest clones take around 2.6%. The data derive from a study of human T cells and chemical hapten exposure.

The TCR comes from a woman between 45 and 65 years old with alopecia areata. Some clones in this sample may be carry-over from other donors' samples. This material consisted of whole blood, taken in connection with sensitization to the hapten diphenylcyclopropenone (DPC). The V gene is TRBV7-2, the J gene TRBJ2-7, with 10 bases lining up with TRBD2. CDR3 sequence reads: CASSLLAGVRVRNEQYF. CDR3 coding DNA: TGTGCCAGCAGCTTACTAGCGGGAGTGAGGGTCCGGAACGAGCAGTACTTC.